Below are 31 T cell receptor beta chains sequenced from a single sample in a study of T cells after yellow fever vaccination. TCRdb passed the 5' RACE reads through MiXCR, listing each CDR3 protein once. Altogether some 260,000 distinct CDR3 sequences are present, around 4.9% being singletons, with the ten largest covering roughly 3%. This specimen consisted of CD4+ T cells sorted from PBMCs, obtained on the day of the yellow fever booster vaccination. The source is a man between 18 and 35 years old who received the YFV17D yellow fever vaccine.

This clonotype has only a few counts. Here the CDR3 DNA reads TGTGCCAGCAGGGATCCCGCCGGGGAGCTGTTTTTT. Its translation: CASRDPAGELFF. V gene TRBV6-2 or TRBV6-3 combines with J gene TRBJ2-2, with D uncertain. The CDR3 runs 12 residues. Germline CDR1 MNHEY, CDR2 SVGEGT. Trimming took off 6 bases at V and 6 bases at J, with 8 bases between the two ends.

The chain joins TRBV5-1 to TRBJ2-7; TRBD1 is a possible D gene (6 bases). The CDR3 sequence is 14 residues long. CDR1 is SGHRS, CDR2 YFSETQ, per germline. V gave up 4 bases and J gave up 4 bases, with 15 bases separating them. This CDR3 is CASSVGTNLYEQYF. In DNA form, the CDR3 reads TGCGCCAGCAGCGTCGGGACAAACCTTTACGAGCAGTACTTC.

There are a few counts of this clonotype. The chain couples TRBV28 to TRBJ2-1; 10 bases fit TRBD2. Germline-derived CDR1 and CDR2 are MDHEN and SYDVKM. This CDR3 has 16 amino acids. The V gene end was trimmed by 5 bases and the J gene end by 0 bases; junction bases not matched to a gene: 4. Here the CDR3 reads CASSRSGGSSYNEQFF. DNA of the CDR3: TGTGCCAGCAGTCGTAGCGGGGGGAGCTCCTACAATGAGCAGTTCTTC.

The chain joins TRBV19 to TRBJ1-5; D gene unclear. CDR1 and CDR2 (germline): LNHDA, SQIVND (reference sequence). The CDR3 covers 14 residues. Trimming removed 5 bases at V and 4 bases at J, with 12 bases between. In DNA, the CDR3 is TGTGCCAGTAGTTTCCAGGACCGGAATCAGCCCCAGCATTTT. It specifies CASSFQDRNQPQHF.

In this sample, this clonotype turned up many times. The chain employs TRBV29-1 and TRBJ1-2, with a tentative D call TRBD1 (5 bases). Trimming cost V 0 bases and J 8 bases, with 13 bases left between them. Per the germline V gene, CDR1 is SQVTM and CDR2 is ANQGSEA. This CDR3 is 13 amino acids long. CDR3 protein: CSVEERGGTGYTF. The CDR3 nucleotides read TGCAGCGTTGAAGAACGGGGCGGGACCGGCTACACCTTC.

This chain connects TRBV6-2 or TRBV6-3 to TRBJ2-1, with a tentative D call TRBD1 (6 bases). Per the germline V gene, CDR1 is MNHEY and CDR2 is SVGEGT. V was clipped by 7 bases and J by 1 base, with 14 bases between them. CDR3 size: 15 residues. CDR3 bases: TGTGCCAGCACCCGGTCAGGGGATTCCTACAATGAGCAGTTCTTC. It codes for CASTRSGDSYNEQFF.

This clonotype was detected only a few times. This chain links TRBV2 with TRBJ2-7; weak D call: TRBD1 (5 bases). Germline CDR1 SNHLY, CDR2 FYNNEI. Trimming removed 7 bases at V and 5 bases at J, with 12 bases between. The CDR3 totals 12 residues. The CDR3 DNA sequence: TGTGCCAGCACCTTCAGGGCGGACGAGCAGTACGTC. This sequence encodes CASTFRADEQYV.

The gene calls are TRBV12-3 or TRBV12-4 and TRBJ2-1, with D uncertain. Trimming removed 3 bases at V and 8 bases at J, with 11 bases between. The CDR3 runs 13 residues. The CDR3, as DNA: TGTGCCAGCAGTTTCCTCCGATCCCATGAGCAGTTCTTC. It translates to CASSFLRSHEQFF.

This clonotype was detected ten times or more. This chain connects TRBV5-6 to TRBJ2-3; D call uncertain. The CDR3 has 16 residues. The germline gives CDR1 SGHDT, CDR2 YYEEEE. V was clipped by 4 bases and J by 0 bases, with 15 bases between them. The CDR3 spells CASSLASVASTDTQYF. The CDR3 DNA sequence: TGTGCCAGCAGCCTTGCTTCAGTTGCTAGCACAGATACGCAGTATTTT.

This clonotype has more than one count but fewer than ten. CDR3 nucleotide sequence: TGTGCCAGCAGCTCACCTAGCGGGGGGCGGGCAGATACGCAGTATTTT. This sequence encodes CASSSPSGGRADTQYF. V and J are TRBV7-2 and TRBJ2-3, with 11 positions matching TRBD2. CDR3 length equals 16 residues. V was pared by 4 bases and J by 4 bases, with 7 bases of the junction left unmatched. Germline loops: CDR1 SGHTA, CDR2 FQGNSA.

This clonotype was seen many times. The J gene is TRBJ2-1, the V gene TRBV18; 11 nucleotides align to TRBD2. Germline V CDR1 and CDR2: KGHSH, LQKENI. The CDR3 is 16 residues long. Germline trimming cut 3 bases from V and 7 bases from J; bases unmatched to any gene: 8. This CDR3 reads CASSPRLAGGRNEQFF. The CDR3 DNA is TGTGCCAGCTCACCGCGGTTAGCGGGGGGGCGTAATGAGCAGTTCTTC.

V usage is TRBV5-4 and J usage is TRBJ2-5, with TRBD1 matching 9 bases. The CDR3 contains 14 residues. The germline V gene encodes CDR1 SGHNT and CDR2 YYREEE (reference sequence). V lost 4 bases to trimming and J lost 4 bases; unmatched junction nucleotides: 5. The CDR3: CASSATGGGETQYF. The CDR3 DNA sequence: TGTGCCAGCAGCGCCACAGGGGGCGGAGAGACCCAGTACTTC.

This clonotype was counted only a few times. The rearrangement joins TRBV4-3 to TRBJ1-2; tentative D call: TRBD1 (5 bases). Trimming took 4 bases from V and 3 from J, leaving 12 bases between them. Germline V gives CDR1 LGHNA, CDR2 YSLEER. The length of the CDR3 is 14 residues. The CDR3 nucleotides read TGCGCCAGCAGCCTAACGACAGATCACTATGGCTACACCTTC. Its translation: CASSLTTDHYGYTF.

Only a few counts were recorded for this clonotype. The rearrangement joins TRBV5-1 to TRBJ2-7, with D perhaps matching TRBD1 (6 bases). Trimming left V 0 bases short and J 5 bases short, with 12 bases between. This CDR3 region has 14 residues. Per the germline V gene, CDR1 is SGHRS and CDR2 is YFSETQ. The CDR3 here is CASSLGQGWDEQYV. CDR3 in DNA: TGCGCCAGCAGCTTGGGGCAGGGGTGGGACGAGCAGTACGTC.

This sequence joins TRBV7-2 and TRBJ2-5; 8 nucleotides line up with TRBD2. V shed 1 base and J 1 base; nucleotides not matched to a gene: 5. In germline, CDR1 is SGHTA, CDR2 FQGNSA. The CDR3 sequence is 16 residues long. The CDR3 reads CASSLVVGGVQETQYF. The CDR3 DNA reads TGTGCCAGCAGCTTAGTCGTCGGGGGGGTCCAAGAGACCCAGTACTTC.

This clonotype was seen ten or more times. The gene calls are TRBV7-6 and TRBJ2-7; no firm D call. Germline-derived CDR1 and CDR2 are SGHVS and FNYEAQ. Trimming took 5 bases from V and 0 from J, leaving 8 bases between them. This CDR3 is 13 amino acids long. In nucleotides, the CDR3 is TGTGCCAGCAGCGCCGGGCTCTCCTACGAGCAGTACTTC. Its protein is CASSAGLSYEQYF.

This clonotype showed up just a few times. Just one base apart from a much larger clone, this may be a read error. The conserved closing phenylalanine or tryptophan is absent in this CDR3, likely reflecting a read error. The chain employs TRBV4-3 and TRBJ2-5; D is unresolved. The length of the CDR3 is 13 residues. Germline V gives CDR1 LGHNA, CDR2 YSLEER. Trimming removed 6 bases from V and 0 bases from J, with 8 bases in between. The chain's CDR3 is CASSLTHQETQYL. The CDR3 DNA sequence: TGCGCCAGCAGTCTGACACACCAAGAGACCCAGTACTTA.

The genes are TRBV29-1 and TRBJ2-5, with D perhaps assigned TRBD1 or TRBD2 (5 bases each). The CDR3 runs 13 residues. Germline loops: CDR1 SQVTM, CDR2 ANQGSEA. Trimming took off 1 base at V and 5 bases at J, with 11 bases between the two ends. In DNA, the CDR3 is TGCAGCGTTGAAGTTGGCCGGGGCGAGACCCAGTACTTC. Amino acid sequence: CSVEVGRGETQYF.

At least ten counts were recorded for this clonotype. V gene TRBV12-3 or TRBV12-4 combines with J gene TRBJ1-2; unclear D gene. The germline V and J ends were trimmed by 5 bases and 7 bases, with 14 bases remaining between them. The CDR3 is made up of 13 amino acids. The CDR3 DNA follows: TGTGCCAGCAGTCCTACAGTGAGGGCTGGCTACACCTTC. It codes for CASSPTVRAGYTF.

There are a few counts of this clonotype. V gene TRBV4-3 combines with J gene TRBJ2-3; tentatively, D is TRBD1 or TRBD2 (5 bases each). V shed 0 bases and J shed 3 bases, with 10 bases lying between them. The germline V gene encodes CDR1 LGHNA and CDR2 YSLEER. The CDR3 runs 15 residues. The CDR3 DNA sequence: TGCGCCAGCAGCCAAGAATGGGGACGAACAGATACGCAGTATTTT. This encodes CASSQEWGRTDTQYF.

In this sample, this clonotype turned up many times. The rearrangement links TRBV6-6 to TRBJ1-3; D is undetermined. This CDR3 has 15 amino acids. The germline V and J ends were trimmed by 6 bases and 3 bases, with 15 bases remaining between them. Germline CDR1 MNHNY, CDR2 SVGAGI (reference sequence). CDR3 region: CASRITGMVGNTIYF. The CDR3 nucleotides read TGTGCCAGCAGAATAACTGGTATGGTTGGAAACACCATATATTTT.

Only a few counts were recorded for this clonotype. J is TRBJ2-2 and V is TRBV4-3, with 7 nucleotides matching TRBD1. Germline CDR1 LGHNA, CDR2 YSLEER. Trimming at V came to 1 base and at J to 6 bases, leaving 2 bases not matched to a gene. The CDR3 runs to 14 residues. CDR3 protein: CASSQVRGSGELFF. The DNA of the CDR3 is TGCGCCAGCAGCCAAGTCAGGGGGTCCGGGGAGCTGTTTTTT.

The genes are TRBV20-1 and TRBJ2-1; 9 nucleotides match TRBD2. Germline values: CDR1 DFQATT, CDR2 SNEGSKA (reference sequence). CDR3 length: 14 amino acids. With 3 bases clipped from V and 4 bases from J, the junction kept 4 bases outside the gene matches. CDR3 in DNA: TGCAGTGCTAGGGCCCTAGCGGGATACAATGAGCAGTTCTTC. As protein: CSARALAGYNEQFF.

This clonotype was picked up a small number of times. The CDR3 DNA reads as TGTGCCAGCAGGGGCATAGCGGGGGGCCTTTACAATGAGCAGTTCTTC. It specifies CASRGIAGGLYNEQFF. J is TRBJ2-1 and V is TRBV6-6; 10 bases line up with TRBD2. Unmatched junction bases numbered 9, after V lost 6 bases and J lost 4 bases. The CDR3 covers 16 residues. CDR1 and CDR2 from the germline V gene are MNHNY and SVGAGI (reference sequence).

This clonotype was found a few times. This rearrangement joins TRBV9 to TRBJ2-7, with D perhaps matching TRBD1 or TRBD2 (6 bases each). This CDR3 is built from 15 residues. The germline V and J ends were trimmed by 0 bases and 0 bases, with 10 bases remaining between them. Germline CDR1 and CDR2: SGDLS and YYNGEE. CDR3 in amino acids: CASSVEGGSSYEQYF. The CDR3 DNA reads TGTGCCAGCAGCGTAGAAGGGGGGAGCTCCTACGAGCAGTACTTC.

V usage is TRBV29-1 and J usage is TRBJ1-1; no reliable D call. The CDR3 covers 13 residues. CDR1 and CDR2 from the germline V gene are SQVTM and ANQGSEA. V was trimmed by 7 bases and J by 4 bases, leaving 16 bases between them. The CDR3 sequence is CSAQPHSPTEAFF. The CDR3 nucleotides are TGCAGCGCCCAACCCCACAGCCCCACTGAAGCTTTCTTT.

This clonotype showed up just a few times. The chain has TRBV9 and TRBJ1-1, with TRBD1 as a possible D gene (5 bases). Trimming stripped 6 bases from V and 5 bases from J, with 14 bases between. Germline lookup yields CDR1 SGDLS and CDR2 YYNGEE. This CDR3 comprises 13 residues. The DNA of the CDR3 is TGTGCCAGCAACCTTCAGGGAGGAACTGAAGCTTTCTTT. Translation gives CASNLQGGTEAFF.

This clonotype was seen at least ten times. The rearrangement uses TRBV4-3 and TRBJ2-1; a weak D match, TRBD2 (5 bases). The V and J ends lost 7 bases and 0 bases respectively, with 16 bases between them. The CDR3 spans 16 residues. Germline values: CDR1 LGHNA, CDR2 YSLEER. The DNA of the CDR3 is TGCGCCAGCACCTCAAGCCGGGGAAGCTCCTACAATGAGCAGTTCTTC. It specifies CASTSSRGSSYNEQFF.

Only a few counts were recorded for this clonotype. The chain's CDR3 is CASSMVVYNQPQHF. CDR3 nucleotides: TGTGCCAGTAGTATGGTGGTCTACAATCAGCCCCAGCATTTT. The chain is built from TRBV19 and TRBJ1-5; D gene ambiguous. The V gene's germline CDR1 is LNHDA and CDR2 SQIVND (reference sequence). This CDR3 region has 14 residues. V shed 3 bases and J shed 3 bases, with 9 bases lying between them.

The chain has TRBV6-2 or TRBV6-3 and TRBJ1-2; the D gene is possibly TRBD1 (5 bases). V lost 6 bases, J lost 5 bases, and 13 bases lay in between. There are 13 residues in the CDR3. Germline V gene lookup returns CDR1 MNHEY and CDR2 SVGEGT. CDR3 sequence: CASRAEGQYGYTF. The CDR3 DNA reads TGTGCCAGCAGGGCGGAGGGGCAATATGGCTACACCTTC.

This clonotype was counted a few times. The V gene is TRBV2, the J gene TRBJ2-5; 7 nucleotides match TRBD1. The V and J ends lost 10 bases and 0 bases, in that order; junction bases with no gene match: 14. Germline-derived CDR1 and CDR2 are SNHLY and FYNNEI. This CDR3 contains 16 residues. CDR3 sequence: CATHPPGGWYQETQYF. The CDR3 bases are TGTGCCACCCACCCCCCAGGGGGATGGTACCAAGAGACCCAGTACTTC.